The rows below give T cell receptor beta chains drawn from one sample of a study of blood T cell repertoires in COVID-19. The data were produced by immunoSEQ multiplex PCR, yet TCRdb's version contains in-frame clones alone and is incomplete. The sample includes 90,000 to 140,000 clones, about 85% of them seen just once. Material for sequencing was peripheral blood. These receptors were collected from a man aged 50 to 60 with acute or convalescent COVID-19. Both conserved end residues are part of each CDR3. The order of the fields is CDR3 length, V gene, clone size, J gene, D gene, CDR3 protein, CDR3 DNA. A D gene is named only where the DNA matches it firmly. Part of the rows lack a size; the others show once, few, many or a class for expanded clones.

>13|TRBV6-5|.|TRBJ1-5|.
CATQVLGNQPQHF
TGTGCCACTCAGGTTTTAGGCAATCAGCCCCAGCATTTT
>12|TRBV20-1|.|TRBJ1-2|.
CSASGSGFGYTF
TGCAGTGCTAGTGGTTCAGGGTTTGGCTACACCTTC
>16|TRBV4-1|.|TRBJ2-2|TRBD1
CASSLRATGGSGELFF
TGCGCCAGCAGCCTGCGGGCGACAGGGGGCTCCGGGGAGCTGTTTTTT
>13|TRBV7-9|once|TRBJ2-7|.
CASSPGTPEEQYF
TGTGCCAGCAGCCCTGGGACACCCGAGGAGCAGTACTTC
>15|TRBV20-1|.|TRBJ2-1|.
CSASNELEGFDEQFF
TGCAGTGCTAGTAACGAGCTGGAGGGGTTCGATGAGCAGTTCTTC
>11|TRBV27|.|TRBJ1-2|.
CASGETGGYTF
TGTGCCAGCGGTGAGACGGGAGGCTACACCTTC
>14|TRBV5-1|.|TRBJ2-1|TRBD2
CASKGLPEGDEQFF
TGCGCCAGCAAGGGACTACCGGAGGGCGATGAGCAGTTCTTC
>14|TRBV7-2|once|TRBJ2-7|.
CASTPGFAGYEQYF
TGTGCCAGCACCCCAGGGTTTGCCGGCTACGAGCAGTACTTC
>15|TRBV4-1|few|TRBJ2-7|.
CASSLQDGGSYEQYF
TGCGCCAGCAGCCTTCAGGACGGGGGCTCCTACGAGCAGTACTTC
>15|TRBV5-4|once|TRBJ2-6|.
CASSSDAGGANVLTF
TGTGCCAGCAGCTCCGACGCGGGAGGGGCCAACGTCCTGACTTTC
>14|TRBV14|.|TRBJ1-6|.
CASSPGGRNSPLHF
TGTGCCAGCAGCCCCGGGGGGAGAAATTCACCCCTCCACTTT
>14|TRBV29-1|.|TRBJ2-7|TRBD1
CSVEVDRGTYEQYF
TGCAGCGTTGAGGTCGACAGGGGGACCTACGAGCAGTACTTC
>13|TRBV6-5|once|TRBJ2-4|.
CASNREPKNIQYF
TGTGCCAGCAACAGGGAGCCCAAAAACATTCAGTACTTC
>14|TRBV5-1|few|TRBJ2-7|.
CASSLSLGPTEQYF
TGCGCCAGCAGCTTGAGCCTAGGCCCTACCGAGCAGTACTTC
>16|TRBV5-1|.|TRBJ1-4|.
CASSAGKLLINEKLFF
TGCGCCAGCAGTGCGGGGAAGTTGCTGATTAATGAAAAACTGTTTTTT
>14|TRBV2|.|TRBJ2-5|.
CASSAPMEGPLGYF
TGTGCCAGCAGTGCACCCATGGAGGGGCCCTTGGGGTACTTC